Each of the 22 T cell receptor beta chains below was sequenced from the same sample in a study of blood T cell repertoires in COVID-19. TCRdb's copy holds only in-frame clones and misses some; the assay was immunoSEQ multiplex PCR. This table has more than 250,000 clones, approximately 86% appearing once. The sample taken for sequencing was peripheral blood. The source is a human donor in a cohort sampled during active COVID-19.

The chain joins TRBV7-9 to TRBJ2-7; D is possibly TRBD1 (6 bases). The germline V gene has CDR1 SEHNR and CDR2 FQNEAQ (reference sequence). The CDR3 length is 15 residues. V was shortened by 1 base and J by 0 bases, with 10 bases between the two germline ends. CDR3 sequence (DNA): TGTGCCAGCAGCTTAGTGGAAGGGGGCTCCTACGAGCAGTACTTC. Protein sequence: CASSLVEGGSYEQYF.

The rearrangement uses TRBV3-1 (or the pseudogene TRBV3-2) and TRBJ1-3; TRBD1 matches 7 bases. Germline values: CDR1 LGHDT, CDR2 YNNKEL (reference sequence). CDR3 length: 16 residues. Losses at the gene ends were 4 bases for V and 3 bases for J; bases not matched to a gene: 9. This chain's CDR3 is CASSLRQGVSGNTIYF. In DNA, the CDR3 is TGTGCCAGCAGCCTGCGACAGGGAGTAAGTGGAAACACCATATATTTT.

This clone was picked up one time. The chain employs TRBV27 and TRBJ2-7; tentatively, D is TRBD2 (5 bases). This CDR3 has 13 amino acids. Per germline, CDR1 MNHEY and CDR2 SMNVEV (reference sequence). V lost 2 bases, J lost 6 bases, and 11 bases lay in between. The CDR3 DNA follows: TGTGCCAGCAGTTTAAGTTCGGGGATCGAGCAGTACTTC. Amino acid sequence: CASSLSSGIEQYF.

The count of this clone is one. This chain joins TRBV2 and TRBJ2-1; 7 nucleotides align to TRBD1. This CDR3 comprises 16 residues. The trim removed 6 bases at V and 8 bases at J, leaving 16 bases unmatched. Per germline, CDR1 SNHLY and CDR2 FYNNEI. The CDR3 DNA reads as TGTGCCAGCAGCCGATCGACAGGGAAGCTCTTAGATGAGCAGTTCTTC. The encoded protein is CASSRSTGKLLDEQFF.

The chain combines TRBV28 with TRBJ2-1; 12 bases line up with TRBD2. CDR1 is MDHEN, CDR2 SYDVKM, per germline. The CDR3 covers 13 residues. Trimming took 5 bases from V and 15 from J; bases not matched to a gene: 8. This CDR3 is CASSRRLAGVGFF. As DNA, the CDR3 is TGTGCCAGCAGTCGAAGACTAGCGGGAGTAGGGTTCTTC.

The chain has TRBV30 and TRBJ2-3, with D unclear. Trimming stripped 1 base from V and 2 bases from J, with 16 bases between. This CDR3 has 16 amino acids. Germline V gene data show CDR1 as GTSNPN and CDR2 as SVGIG (reference sequence). The DNA of the CDR3 is TGTGCCTGGAGTGGGTTGGGCACGCCATTCACAGATACGCAGTATTTT. Its translation is CAWSGLGTPFTDTQYF.

V gene TRBV30 combines with J gene TRBJ1-1; D remains unclear. V was cut by 0 bases and J by 9 bases, with 14 bases left in between. The germline gives CDR1 GTSNPN, CDR2 SVGIG (reference sequence). The CDR3 is 13 residues long. The DNA for the CDR3 is TGTGCCTGGAGTGTAGATGCTGCCAGGAAAGCTTTCTTT. The encoded protein is CAWSVDAARKAFF.

The chain recombines TRBV18 with TRBJ1-6; TRBD1 is a possible D gene (5 bases). With 6 bases removed from V and 0 bases from J, the gap between germline ends came to 15 bases. Per germline, CDR1 KGHSH and CDR2 LQKENI. The CDR3 runs to 17 residues. The CDR3 DNA reads TGTGCCAGCTCGTTAAGGGGATCGAGCTCCTATAATTCACCCCTCCACTTT. This translates into CASSLRGSSSYNSPLHF. Full variable domain (outside the CDR3, taken from reference TRBV18 and TRBJ1-6): NAGVMQNPRHLVRRRGQEARLRCSPMKGHSHVYWYRQLPEEGLKFMVYLQKENIIDESGMPKERFSAEFPKEGPSILRIQQVVRGDSAAYFCASSLRGSSSYNSPLHFGNGTRLTVT.

The chain recombines TRBV11-2 with TRBJ1-6, with D possibly matching TRBD1 (6 bases). CDR1 and CDR2 (germline): SGHAT, FQNNGV. V gave up 5 bases and J gave up 0 bases, with 17 bases separating them. The CDR3 is made up of 18 amino acids. The CDR3 nucleotides are TGTGCCAGCAGCGCCCGACGGGACACGAGCTCCTATAATTCACCCCTCCACTTT. It encodes CASSARRDTSSYNSPLHF.

This chain links TRBV5-5 with TRBJ2-2, with 11 bases matching TRBD2. Germline-derived CDR1 and CDR2 are SGHKS and YYEKEE (reference sequence). CDR3 length: 19 amino acids. Trimming cost V 0 bases and J 6 bases; bases outside gene matches: 13. The CDR3 loop reads CASSLALAGGPSGAGELFF. CDR3 DNA sequence: TGTGCCAGCAGCTTGGCATTAGCGGGAGGGCCGAGTGGAGCCGGGGAGCTGTTTTTT.

This clone was seen just once. This chain links TRBV6-5 with TRBJ2-7, with 9 bases that match TRBD1. Germline assignment: CDR1 MNHEY and CDR2 SVGAGI. The CDR3 loop spans 13 amino acids. J lost 5 bases, V lost 5 bases, and 4 bases had no gene match. For the CDR3, the DNA is TGTGCCAGCAGTCTGGACAGGGGCGACGAGCAGTACTTC. Translated, it gives CASSLDRGDEQYF.

V is TRBV6-6 and J is TRBJ2-1, with D perhaps TRBD1 (6 bases). CDR3 length: 12 amino acids. V lost 4 bases to trimming and J lost 6 bases, with 7 bases between them. From germline, CDR1 is MNHNY and CDR2 SVGAGI (reference sequence). CDR3 amino acids: CASSSQGNEQFF. The CDR3, as DNA: TGTGCCAGCAGTTCACAGGGCAATGAGCAGTTCTTC.

The gene calls are TRBV7-9 and TRBJ1-3; D ambiguous. V was cut by 5 bases and J by 2 bases, with 19 bases left in between. CDR3 length: 17 amino acids. Germline V lookup: CDR1 SEHNR, CDR2 FQNEAQ (reference sequence). The CDR3 sequence: CASSPADNGRAGNTIYF. CDR3 DNA: TGTGCCAGCAGCCCAGCCGACAATGGGAGGGCTGGAAACACCATATATTTT. Variable domain in full (rest from reference TRBV7-9 and TRBJ1-3): DTGVSQNPRHKITKRGQNVTFRCDPISEHNRLYWYRQTLGQGPEFLTYFQNEAQLEKSRLLSDRFSAERPKGSFSTLEIQRTEQGDSAMYLCASSPADNGRAGNTIYFGEGSWLTVV.

The sample holds a few counts of this clone. The chain is built from TRBV19 and TRBJ1-5; no reliable D call. CDR1 is LNHDA and CDR2 is SQIVND in the germline V gene (reference sequence). The V end was cut by 3 bases, the J end by 8 bases, with 5 bases between. The CDR3 is 11 residues long. CDR3 coding DNA: TGTGCCAGTAGTATCGGGGAGCCCCAGCATTTT. This gives the protein CASSIGEPQHF.

The gene calls are TRBV4-2 and TRBJ2-1; 9 bases agree with TRBD2. The germline CDR1 and CDR2 sequences are LGHNA and YNFKEQ. With V trimmed by 2 bases and J by 8 bases, 7 bases remained unmatched. The CDR3 consists of 15 residues. The CDR3 nucleotides read TGTGCCAGCAGCCAACGTAGCGGGAGTCGAGATGAGCAGTTCTTC. It yields the protein CASSQRSGSRDEQFF.

The chain links TRBV11-3 to TRBJ2-5; 11 bases fit TRBD1. Losses at the gene ends were 3 bases for V and 4 bases for J; bases not matched to a gene: 1. In germline, CDR1 is SGHNT, CDR2 YENEEA. The CDR3 has 14 amino acids. In DNA form, the CDR3 reads TGTGCCAGCAGCTTGGGACAGGGGGTAGAGACCCAGTACTTC. Translating gives CASSLGQGVETQYF.

The chain couples TRBV5-1 to TRBJ2-2, with TRBD2 matching over 9 bases. This CDR3 region has 16 residues. Unmatched junction bases numbered 6, after V lost 0 bases and J lost 6 bases. CDR1 SGHRS and CDR2 YFSETQ come from the germline V gene. The CDR3 coding sequence is TGCGCCAGCAGCTTGGGGGTAGCGGGAGATGCCGGGGAGCTGTTTTTT. Translating it yields CASSLGVAGDAGELFF.

CDR3 residues: CATQGVGRTEAFF. The CDR3 nucleotides read TGTGCCACTCAGGGGGTGGGGCGCACTGAAGCTTTCTTT. J is TRBJ1-1 and V is TRBV28; 7 nucleotides align to TRBD1. Germline V gene sequence: CDR1 MDHEN, CDR2 SYDVKM. V shed 10 bases, J shed 4 bases, and the junction held 9 bases outside the gene matches. The CDR3 extends over 13 amino acids. Looking up the rest from reference TRBV28 and TRBJ1-1 gives the full variable domain: DVKVTQSSRYLVKRTGEKVFLECVQDMDHENMFWYRQDPGLGLRLIYFSYDVKMKEKGDIPEGYSVSREKKERFSLILESASTNQTSMYLCATQGVGRTEAFFGQGTRLTVV.

The V gene is TRBV5-6, the J gene TRBJ2-7; 7 nucleotides line up with TRBD1. The CDR3 is 15 residues long. Losses at the gene ends were 4 bases for V and 7 bases for J; bases not matched to a gene: 14. The germline CDR1 and CDR2 sequences are SGHDT and YYEEEE. CDR3 loop: CASSLRQGFSGEQYF. In DNA, the CDR3 is TGTGCCAGCAGCCTGAGACAGGGTTTCTCCGGGGAGCAGTACTTC.

The chain combines TRBV11-2 with TRBJ1-2, with unresolved D. Trimming stripped 1 base from V and 6 bases from J, with 9 bases between. Germline values: CDR1 SGHAT, CDR2 FQNNGV. This CDR3 is 13 amino acids long. The CDR3 protein is CASSLGGRDGYTF. The CDR3 coding sequence is TGTGCCAGCAGCTTAGGAGGGCGCGATGGCTACACCTTC.

The chain is built from TRBV12-5 and TRBJ1-5; D is unresolved. V dropped 1 base and J dropped 0 bases, with 7 bases sitting between them. The V gene's germline CDR1 is LGHNT and CDR2 FRNRAP. The CDR3 has 15 residues. CDR3 loop: CASGLAQHSNQPQHF. In nucleotides, the CDR3 is TGTGCTAGTGGTTTGGCCCAACATAGCAATCAGCCCCAGCATTTT.

The J gene is TRBJ2-3, the V gene TRBV4-1, with 10 positions matching TRBD2. The germline gives CDR1 MGHRA, CDR2 YSYEKL. This CDR3 is built from 15 residues. Trimming at V came to 8 bases and at J to 0 bases, leaving 5 bases not matched to a gene. The CDR3, as DNA: TGCGCCAGCGACCTAGCGGGGGCAAGCACAGATACGCAGTATTTT. Protein: CASDLAGASTDTQYF.